Shown below are 28 T cell receptor beta chains from a single sample sequenced in a study of T cell responses to AZD1222 COVID-19 vaccine. Assay used: immunoSEQ multiplex PCR; TCRdb lists only in-frame clones, some missing. The top ten hold 3.5% to 5% of the sample, which has 150,000 to 200,000 clones, 90% to 95% seen once. The specimen comprised peripheral blood, sampled on day 0 of AZD1222 vaccination. Receptors originate from an adult in good health.

The rearrangement links TRBV19 to TRBJ2-3, with 11 nucleotides matching TRBD1. V lost 6 bases, J lost 3 bases, and 2 bases stayed unmatched. Germline assignment: CDR1 LNHDA and CDR2 SQIVND (reference sequence). The CDR3 covers 14 residues. The CDR3 protein is CASRDRGRTDTQYF. CDR3 in DNA: TGTGCCAGTAGGGACAGGGGGCGGACAGATACGCAGTATTTT.

The CDR3 coding sequence is TGTGCCAGCAGCGTCCAACAGGGGGCAGGCACTGAAGCTTTCTTT. Residues: CASSVQQGAGTEAFF. This chain connects TRBV11-2 to TRBJ1-1; 9 nucleotides align to TRBD1. This CDR3 has 15 amino acids. CDR1 is SGHAT and CDR2 is FQNNGV in the germline V gene. Germline trimming cut 5 bases from V and 4 bases from J; bases unmatched to any gene: 8. Together with reference TRBV11-2 and TRBJ1-1, the CDR3 gives the full variable domain: EAGVAQSPRYKIIEKRQSVAFWCNPISGHATLYWYQQILGQGPKLLIQFQNNGVVDDSQLPKDRFSAERLKGVDSTLKIQPAKLEDSAVYLCASSVQQGAGTEAFFGQGTRLTVV.

This chain links TRBV10-2 with TRBJ2-3; TRBD2 agrees at 8 bases. The CDR3 has 16 residues. Germline V gives CDR1 WSHSY, CDR2 SAAADI. J gave up 0 bases and V 6 bases, and 8 bases lay outside the gene matches. The CDR3 reads CASRLSSGLSTDTQYF. The DNA of the CDR3 is TGCGCCAGCAGATTATCTAGCGGGTTAAGCACAGATACGCAGTATTTT.

The V call is TRBV2, the J call TRBJ2-1, with 8 bases identical to TRBD1. The CDR3 is 15 residues long. J lost 4 bases, V lost 6 bases, and 8 bases had no gene match. In germline, CDR1 is SNHLY, CDR2 FYNNEI. The CDR3 here is CASRGDRKAYNEQFF. CDR3 in DNA: TGTGCCAGCAGGGGGGACAGGAAAGCATACAATGAGCAGTTCTTC.

The rearrangement links TRBV15 to TRBJ1-1; no definite D call. Trimming removed 5 bases from V and 0 bases from J, with 10 bases in between. Germline CDR1 is LNHNV and CDR2 is YYDKDF (reference sequence). The CDR3 covers 14 residues. The CDR3 coding sequence is TGTGCCACCAGCCCGGAAGCGGTGAACACTGAAGCTTTCTTT. This translates into CATSPEAVNTEAFF.

This chain uses TRBV5-1 with TRBJ2-5; D might be TRBD1 (6 bases). Germline values: CDR1 SGHRS, CDR2 YFSETQ. The CDR3 totals 17 residues. Trimming shortened V by 4 bases and J by 0 bases, and 19 bases separated the two germline ends. CDR3 residues: CASSPGLDSWYQETQYF. The CDR3 DNA reads TGCGCCAGCAGCCCCGGACTGGACAGCTGGTACCAAGAGACCCAGTACTTC.

The J gene is TRBJ1-5, the V gene TRBV7-9; D gene uncertain. V was cut by 3 bases and J by 0 bases, with 12 bases left in between. The CDR3 is 16 residues long. Per germline, CDR1 SEHNR and CDR2 FQNEAQ (reference sequence). The CDR3 here is CASSFGAPYSNQPQHF. The CDR3 DNA reads as TGTGCCAGCAGCTTCGGAGCACCATATAGCAATCAGCCCCAGCATTTT.

The chain carries TRBV18 and TRBJ1-2; tentatively, D is TRBD1 (6 bases). CDR1 and CDR2 (germline): KGHSH, LQKENI. Trimming left V 3 bases short and J 7 bases short, with 18 bases between. The CDR3 loop spans 15 amino acids. The CDR3 reads CASSPRQDFGGGYTF. The CDR3 DNA sequence: TGTGCCAGCTCACCGCGACAGGACTTCGGAGGTGGCTACACCTTC. Full variable domain (rest looked up from reference TRBV18 and TRBJ1-2): NAGVMQNPRHLVRRRGQEARLRCSPMKGHSHVYWYRQLPEEGLKFMVYLQKENIIDESGMPKERFSAEFPKEGPSILRIQQVVRGDSAAYFCASSPRQDFGGGYTFGSGTRLTVV.

In its sample, this clone was seen once. The chain combines TRBV7-9 with TRBJ2-7, with 7 bases lining up with TRBD2. Trimming at V came to 5 bases and at J to 7 bases, leaving 14 bases not matched to a gene. The CDR3 has 15 residues. The germline gives CDR1 SEHNR, CDR2 FQNEAQ (reference sequence). CDR3 region: CASSPQRLAMKEQYF. For the CDR3, the DNA is TGTGCCAGCAGCCCCCAAAGACTAGCTATGAAGGAGCAGTACTTC.

This clone was found a few times. The rearrangement links TRBV7-9 to TRBJ1-1; D is unclear. The germline V gene encodes CDR1 SEHNR and CDR2 FQNEAQ (reference sequence). The length of the CDR3 is 13 residues. Deletions cut 4 bases from V and 0 bases from J, with 6 bases between. The CDR3 reads CASSYTLNTEAFF. The DNA for the CDR3 is TGTGCCAGCAGCTACACACTGAACACTGAAGCTTTCTTT.

This chain connects TRBV6-5 to TRBJ1-2, with 7 bases aligning to TRBD1. This CDR3 has 14 amino acids. Trimming removed 7 bases from V and 12 bases from J; junction bases left unmatched: 17. In germline, CDR1 is MNHEY, CDR2 SVGAGI. The CDR3 sequence is CASTLSSSLDRDTF. CDR3 DNA sequence: TGTGCCAGCACTCTTTCCTCGTCTCTAGACAGGGACACCTTC.

This chain joins TRBV30 and TRBJ2-7; D is possibly TRBD2 (6 bases). V was shortened by 2 bases and J by 6 bases, with 14 bases between the two germline ends. The CDR3 is 13 residues long. The V gene's germline CDR1 is GTSNPN and CDR2 SVGIG (reference sequence). The CDR3 sequence: CAWSLEGPSEQYF. The CDR3 bases are TGTGCCTGGAGTCTGGAGGGACCCTCCGAGCAGTACTTC.

This sequence joins TRBV6-5 and TRBJ1-3; 8 bases are a match to TRBD1. Germline trimming cut 6 bases from V and 1 base from J; bases unmatched to any gene: 5. Germline CDR1 MNHEY, CDR2 SVGAGI. The CDR3 covers 15 residues. Written as DNA, the CDR3 is TGTGCCAGCAGGATACAGGGGGAATCTGGAAACACCATATATTTT. Its translation is CASRIQGESGNTIYF.

This clone was detected a few times. The genes are TRBV10-3 and TRBJ1-2; D is unresolved. This CDR3 spans 14 amino acids. V lost 6 bases and J 7 bases, leaving 18 bases between the germline ends. Germline V CDR1 and CDR2: ENHRY, SYGVKD. CDR3 residues: CAIRPWVASSGYTF. The DNA of the CDR3 is TGTGCCATCAGACCGTGGGTGGCCTCGAGTGGCTACACCTTC.

V usage is TRBV19 and J usage is TRBJ1-5, with D uncertain. Germline V gene data show CDR1 as LNHDA and CDR2 as SQIVND (reference sequence). The CDR3 totals 18 residues. Trimming pared 3 bases from V and 0 bases from J, leaving 18 bases between. The chain's CDR3 is CASSIFLVKDYSNQPQHF. In DNA, the CDR3 is TGTGCCAGTAGTATTTTCCTGGTTAAAGACTATAGCAATCAGCCCCAGCATTTT.

The chain recombines TRBV9 with TRBJ1-4, with TRBD1 as a possible D gene (5 bases). V was pared by 2 bases and J by 4 bases, with 12 bases between. CDR1 and CDR2 from the germline V gene are SGDLS and YYNGEE. The CDR3 covers 15 residues. CDR3 residues: CASSVGGGFNEKLFF. CDR3 bases: TGTGCCAGCAGCGTGGGGGGAGGATTTAATGAAAAACTGTTTTTT.

The rearrangement uses TRBV5-4 and TRBJ2-5; 9 positions agree with TRBD2. CDR1 and CDR2 (germline): SGHNT, YYREEE (reference sequence). The CDR3 totals 15 residues. Trimming removed 0 bases from V and 2 bases from J; junction bases left unmatched: 2. CDR3 region: CASSLGLAAQETQYF. The CDR3 bases are TGTGCCAGCAGCTTGGGACTAGCGGCTCAAGAGACCCAGTACTTC.

This clone appeared a single time. The J gene is TRBJ2-1, the V gene TRBV19; perhaps TRBD2 as D (6 bases). V gave up 3 bases and J gave up 4 bases, with 16 bases separating them. This CDR3 has 16 amino acids. Germline V gives CDR1 LNHDA, CDR2 SQIVND (reference sequence). In nucleotides, the CDR3 is TGTGCCAGTAGTATCCAACTAGCAGAAACGTACAATGAGCAGTTCTTC. Encoded protein: CASSIQLAETYNEQFF.

V usage is TRBV5-1 and J usage is TRBJ1-1, with 7 bases that match TRBD1. The V segment lost 4 bases and the J segment 0 bases; nucleotides outside the gene matches: 3. Germline V gives CDR1 SGHRS, CDR2 YFSETQ. The length of the CDR3 is 14 residues. The CDR3 DNA reads as TGCGCCAGCAGCCGGGACAGAATGAACACTGAAGCTTTCTTT. Its protein is CASSRDRMNTEAFF.

The chain combines TRBV6-2 or TRBV6-3 with TRBJ2-7; D is perhaps TRBD1 (6 bases). Germline V gives CDR1 MNHEY, CDR2 SVGEGT. The ends were cut back, 5 bases at V and 4 bases at J, with 27 bases in the middle. This CDR3 is 18 amino acids long. Written as DNA, the CDR3 is TGTGCCAGCAGTCTATGGAGACTCAGGGACGTAGGGGGTTACGAGCAGTACTTC. Amino acids: CASSLWRLRDVGGYEQYF.

V and J are TRBV28 and TRBJ1-2, with 8 bases fitting TRBD1. V lost 6 bases to trimming and J lost 4 bases; unmatched junction nucleotides: 10. The CDR3 extends over 15 amino acids. Per germline, CDR1 MDHEN and CDR2 SYDVKM. The CDR3 reads CASSKPGQDLYGYTF. CDR3 bases: TGTGCCAGCAGCAAACCGGGACAGGACCTCTATGGCTACACCTTC.

The V and J genes are TRBV2 and TRBJ1-1; D perhaps matches TRBD1 (5 bases). The CDR3 totals 15 residues. V shed 7 bases and J shed 6 bases, with 21 bases lying between them. Germline V gene lookup returns CDR1 SNHLY and CDR2 FYNNEI. The CDR3 loop is CASKPRGHLGAEAFF. The CDR3 DNA is TGTGCCAGCAAGCCTAGAGGACATCTAGGGGCTGAAGCTTTCTTT.

The genes are TRBV3-1 (or the pseudogene TRBV3-2) and TRBJ2-5; 7 nucleotides line up with TRBD2. The germline V gene encodes CDR1 LGHDT and CDR2 YNNKEL (reference sequence). Trimming removed 3 bases from V and 5 bases from J; junction bases left unmatched: 12. The CDR3 runs to 16 residues. In DNA form, the CDR3 reads TGTGCCAGCAGCCAGCAGACTAGCAGTATCGGGGAGACCCAGTACTTC. It translates to CASSQQTSSIGETQYF.

The chain employs TRBV5-5 and TRBJ1-6, with unresolved D. Germline V CDR1 and CDR2: SGHKS, YYEKEE (reference sequence). V lost 0 bases and J lost 6, with 10 bases in between. This CDR3 contains 15 residues. The chain's CDR3 is CASSLVTETNSPLHF. The CDR3, as DNA: TGTGCCAGCAGCTTGGTGACGGAAACTAATTCACCCCTCCACTTT.

The chain joins TRBV18 to TRBJ2-7; D may match TRBD1 or TRBD2 (5 bases each). The CDR3 extends over 18 amino acids. Germline CDR1 reads KGHSH; CDR2 reads LQKENI. V gave up 5 bases and J gave up 0 bases, with 23 bases separating them. The DNA for the CDR3 is TGTGCCAGCTCATCCTATCAACCCGGGACCGGCAGCTCCTACGAGCAGTACTTC. Its translation is CASSSYQPGTGSSYEQYF.

The sample holds one count of this clone. The CDR3 region has the DNA TGCGCCAGCAGCTCACCAGGGGCCCGCGCTTTCTTT. It translates to CASSSPGARAFF. The chain is built from TRBV5-1 and TRBJ1-1, with D tentatively TRBD1 (6 bases). V lost 3 bases and J lost 11, with 14 bases in between. This CDR3 is built from 12 residues. Germline CDR1 SGHRS, CDR2 YFSETQ.

V gene TRBV7-8 combines with J gene TRBJ2-7, with D hard to call. Germline loops: CDR1 SGHVS, CDR2 FQNEAQ. CDR3 length: 14 amino acids. The V and J ends lost 4 bases and 3 bases respectively, with 13 bases between them. CDR3 residues: CASSSLGSHYEQYF. The CDR3 coding sequence is TGTGCCAGCAGCTCTTTAGGGTCCCACTACGAGCAGTACTTC.

This clone was recorded a few times. The rearrangement uses TRBV5-1 and TRBJ2-2, with D hard to call. The CDR3 extends over 14 amino acids. V was pared by 0 bases and J by 6 bases, with 9 bases between. Germline V lookup: CDR1 SGHRS, CDR2 YFSETQ. The CDR3 reads CASSLGLDPGELFF. DNA for the CDR3: TGCGCCAGCAGCTTGGGGCTGGATCCCGGGGAGCTGTTTTTT.